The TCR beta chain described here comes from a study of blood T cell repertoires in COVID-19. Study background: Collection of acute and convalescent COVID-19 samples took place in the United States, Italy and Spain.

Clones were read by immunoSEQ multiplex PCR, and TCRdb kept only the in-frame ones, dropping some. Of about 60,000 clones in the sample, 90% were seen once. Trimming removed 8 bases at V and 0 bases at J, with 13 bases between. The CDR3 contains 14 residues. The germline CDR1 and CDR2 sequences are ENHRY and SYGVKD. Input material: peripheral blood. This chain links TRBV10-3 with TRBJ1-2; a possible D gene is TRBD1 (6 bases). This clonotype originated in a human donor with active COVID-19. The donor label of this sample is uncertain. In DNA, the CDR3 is TGTGCCATCGACTCGGACAGCTCTAACTATGGCTACACCTTC. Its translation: CAIDSDSSNYGYTF.